These 14 T cell receptor beta chains came from one sample sequenced in a study of T cells in Graves' hyperthyroidism and ophthalmopathy (dated by TCRdb to the late 2010s). Library preparation used multiplex PCR. The listed sequencing device is Illumina HiSeq 2000. TCR beta CDR3 regions were amplified from RNA transcripts. The TCR CDR3 was subjected to a first round of RT-PCR using the HTBI primer set and the Qiagen OneStep RT-PCR kit. TCRdb itself trimmed the public reads at Q25 with fastp, ran MiXCR and retained productive beta chains. A single entry per CDR3 protein holds the most common genes and DNA from its merged rows. The sample yields around 520,000 distinct CDR3 sequences; roughly an eighth were counted once. Clones ranked in the top ten supply over 15% of the sample. The sequencing input was blood. The receptors derive from a woman in her late teens or twenties with Graves' hyperthyroidism.

Ten or more counts support this clonotype. The chain joins TRBV2 to TRBJ2-5, with 9 positions matching TRBD1. CDR3 size: 14 residues. In germline, CDR1 is SNHLY, CDR2 FYNNEI. Trimming took 8 bases from V and 4 from J; bases not matched to a gene: 8. The CDR3 DNA reads TGTGCCAGCCATGGACAGGGGCATTCAGAGACCCAGTACTTC. Amino acid sequence: CASHGQGHSETQYF.

The chain couples TRBV9 to TRBJ2-6, with D possibly being TRBD1 or TRBD2 (6 bases each). Germline values: CDR1 SGDLS, CDR2 YYNGEE. V dropped 0 bases and J dropped 4 bases, with 8 bases sitting between them. The CDR3 is 15 amino acids. The CDR3 reads CASSVGGAGANVLTF. The CDR3 region has the DNA TGTGCCAGCAGCGTAGGGGGGGCCGGGGCCAACGTCCTGACTTTC.

This clonotype was seen ten or more times. The V and J genes are TRBV2 and TRBJ1-2; 8 positions match TRBD1. V lost 10 bases, J lost 8 bases, and 6 bases stayed unmatched. Germline V gives CDR1 SNHLY, CDR2 FYNNEI. The CDR3 has 11 residues. In DNA form, the CDR3 reads TGTGCCACTGGACAGGGCTACGGCTACACCTTC. Residues: CATGQGYGYTF.

This clonotype has a count of ten or more. The rearrangement links TRBV5-1 to TRBJ1-3; TRBD1 aligns across 7 bases. The germline V gene has CDR1 SGHRS and CDR2 YFSETQ. The CDR3 sequence is 14 residues long. Trimming took 9 bases from V and 0 from J; bases not matched to a gene: 6. CDR3 in DNA: TGCGCCACCAGACAGGGCTCCTCTGGAAACACCATATATTTT. It translates to CATRQGSSGNTIYF. Drawing the rest from reference TRBV5-1 and TRBJ1-3, the complete variable domain is KAGVTQTPRYLIKTRGQQVTLSCSPISGHRSVSWYQQTPGQGLQFLFEYFSETQRNKGNFPGRFSGRQFSNSRSEMNVSTLELGDSALYLCATRQGSSGNTIYFGEGSWLTVV.

This clonotype was detected many times. The chain couples TRBV19 to TRBJ1-1; TRBD1 aligns across 8 bases. Germline CDR1 is LNHDA and CDR2 is SQIVND (reference sequence). Germline trimming cut 6 bases from V and 6 bases from J; bases unmatched to any gene: 9. The CDR3 contains 14 residues. The CDR3 protein is CASRSQGDGAEAFF. The CDR3 region has the DNA TGTGCCAGTAGATCACAGGGGGATGGCGCTGAAGCTTTCTTT.

The chain recombines TRBV20-1 with TRBJ2-7, with 15 bases that match TRBD2. The V gene end was trimmed by 3 bases and the J gene end by 5 bases; junction bases not matched to a gene: 5. The germline CDR1 and CDR2 sequences are DFQATT and SNEGSKA (reference sequence). The CDR3 extends over 15 amino acids. As DNA, the CDR3 is TGCAGTGCTAGTATGGGGACTAGCGGGAGGCACGAGCAGTACTTC. Protein sequence: CSASMGTSGRHEQYF.

Ten or more counts support this clonotype. J is TRBJ2-7 and V is TRBV11-2, with D possibly TRBD2 on 6 matching bases. The CDR3 runs to 15 residues. Germline CDR1 SGHAT, CDR2 FQNNGV. With 5 bases removed from V and 6 bases from J, the gap between germline ends came to 20 bases. The CDR3 nucleotides read TGTGCCAGCAGCCCTGGAGGGGCAGGTGTCACCGAGCAGTACGTC. As protein: CASSPGGAGVTEQYV.

CDR3 sequence: CASSPLAGEGETQYF. CDR3 bases: TGTGCCAGCAGCCCACTAGCGGGAGAGGGTGAGACCCAGTACTTC. The chain couples TRBV11-2 to TRBJ2-5; 11 nucleotides line up with TRBD2. The length of the CDR3 is 15 residues. V trimming: 5 bases; J trimming: 5 bases; junction bases outside the gene matches: 7. Germline CDR1 is SGHAT and CDR2 is FQNNGV.

This clonotype was seen a handful of times. The rearrangement uses TRBV2 and TRBJ1-5; unclear D gene. The CDR3 is made up of 13 amino acids. CDR1 is SNHLY, CDR2 FYNNEI, per germline. Trimming shortened V by 8 bases and J by 9 bases, and 17 bases separated the two germline ends. CDR3: CASGSGLRAPQHF. CDR3 bases: TGTGCCAGCGGGTCAGGCCTTAGAGCGCCCCAGCATTTT.

The chain links TRBV10-3 to TRBJ2-4; TRBD1 agrees at 10 bases. Germline assignment: CDR1 ENHRY and CDR2 SYGVKD. The CDR3 length is 15 residues. J lost 0 bases, V lost 4 bases, and 0 bases had no gene match. The DNA for the CDR3 is TGTGCCATCAGTGGGACAGGGGGAGCCAAAAACATTCAGTACTTC. This translates into CAISGTGGAKNIQYF.

This clonotype has a count of ten or more. This rearrangement joins TRBV20-1 to TRBJ2-1, with 14 bases lining up with TRBD2. The V gene's germline CDR1 is DFQATT and CDR2 SNEGSKA (reference sequence). Losses at the gene ends were 5 bases for V and 3 bases for J; bases not matched to a gene: 6. The CDR3 is made up of 16 amino acids. In DNA, the CDR3 is TGCAGTGCTGCAACGGGACTAGCGGGAGTCTACAATGAGCAGTTCTTC. It encodes CSAATGLAGVYNEQFF.

The chain recombines TRBV19 with TRBJ2-1; TRBD2 matches 11 bases. The trim removed 6 bases at V and 7 bases at J, leaving 11 bases unmatched. Germline CDR1 is LNHDA and CDR2 is SQIVND (reference sequence). The CDR3 length is 16 residues. CDR3 coding DNA: TGTGCCAGTAGCATGAGATTAGCGGGAGGGCGGAATGAGCAGTTCTTC. It yields the protein CASSMRLAGGRNEQFF.

The V and J genes are TRBV6-5 and TRBJ1-5; a possible D gene is TRBD1 (5 bases). Trimming removed 4 bases at V and 11 bases at J, with 15 bases between. The CDR3 is 13 residues long. From germline, CDR1 is MNHEY and CDR2 SVGAGI. The CDR3 sequence: CASSSHRGSTQHF. Written as DNA, the CDR3 is TGTGCCAGCAGTTCCCACCGGGGGAGTACCCAGCATTTT.

This clonotype was counted many times. The gene calls are TRBV6-1 and TRBJ1-4; no clear D gene. The CDR3 spans 14 residues. Deletions cut 4 bases from V and 5 bases from J, with 11 bases between. The V gene's germline CDR1 is MNHNS and CDR2 SASEGT. Here the CDR3 DNA reads TGTGCCAGCAGTGTTTCGGCAGAAAATGAAAAACTGTTTTTT. The encoded protein is CASSVSAENEKLFF.